This T cell receptor (beta chain) derives from a study of tumor-infiltrating lymphocytes in primary liver carcinoma. Germline V gives CDR1 SQVTM, CDR2 ANQGSEA. There are 13 residues in the CDR3. Researchers generated TCR beta cDNA from about 0.5 ug of total RNA, relying on a constant-region primer. Three rounds of nested multiplex PCR with slightly modified ARM-PCR produced TCR beta libraries. Two initial PCR rounds of approximately 10 cycles each paired TRBV1-TRBV30 forward primers with a C-beta reverse primer. TCRdb passed the multiplex PCR reads through MiXCR, listing each CDR3 protein once. The sample yields under 200,000 distinct CDR3 sequences, 85% seen once. Concerning this clonotype itself: What it binds is not known. Relative to the germline gene, one junction end is altered; a read error may explain this.

RNA and DNA were co-extracted from 20-30 mg of unsorted bulk tissue. Separate regions, five per tumor, were sampled. Study outcomes and limitations: It was observed that only about 8-25% of the top clones appeared in every one of the five tumor regions. With p = 0.039, the top-250-clone fraction in tumors significantly exceeded that in blood.

The TCR was taken from a man aged 40-55 years with primary liver carcinoma and hepatitis B virus infection. The sequenced material came from tumor tissue from primary liver carcinoma. V usage is TRBV29-1 and J usage is TRBJ2-1; 9 nucleotides align to TRBD2. DNA for the CDR3: TGCAGCGGGACTAGCGTGAATCTCTATGACCAGTTCTTC. Its translation: CSGTSVNLYDQFF.